This T cell receptor beta chain emerged from a study of blood T cells in healthy people across ages (dated by TCRdb to the mid-2010s). For the study in its entirety: Template switching captured roughly one uniquely barcoded TCR beta cDNA molecule per two T cells in model experiments. To avoid experimental bias, donors of different ages were spread randomly across the sequencing lanes. The donors were split into four age groups: young (average around 15 years), middle-aged (roughly 39), aged (62) and long-lived (approximately 80). Using the same blood draw, the study looked at two additional independent replicas of 1 million unique cDNA reads for two donors, one aged 18 to 30 and the other aged 80 or older. Age-related changes in TCR beta repertoire diversity were measured in the study by deep sequencing normalized with unique cDNA molecular identifiers.

This clonotype was seen a handful of times. What antigen it recognizes has not been identified. No much larger clone is present one base from it, and per-base qualities are unavailable. Libraries were built with 5' RACE. This sample was sequenced with an Illumina HiSeq 2500. A second 7 to 11 cycle PCR used a sample-barcoded 5' primer and a J-beta primer mix. Each TCR beta cDNA molecule received a unique molecular identifier from a template-switch 5' adaptor carrying 12 random nucleotides. At least 2.5 million CDR3-containing paired-end reads were obtained from each sample. First-strand cDNA was synthesized from all RNA with the Mint cDNA synthesis kit, primed by a TRBC-specific oligonucleotide. Following uracil-DNA glycosylase treatment, a first 18-cycle PCR with universal primers M1SS and BC2_uni_R was performed on all cDNA. From the authors' description of their analysis: For normalization, 1 million high-quality reads, each with a distinct molecular identifier, were randomly selected from each sample. Reads sharing molecular identifiers were discarded rather than binned into consensus sequences. CDR3 identification, clonotype clustering and error correction used MiTCR with a Q25 quality threshold and the strictest error-elimination algorithm. A nonparametric unseen species model using Euler transformation provided a lower-bound estimate of total TCR beta diversity. TCRdb reprocessing: public reads trimmed at Q25 with fastp, clones called with MiXCR, in-frame beta chains kept. Merged by CDR3 protein, the rows form single entries marked with the most common genes and DNA. TCRdb's processing, not the authors', yielded these V and J calls. Recorded for this sample are 380,000 or so distinct CDR3 sequences; approximately 47% of them occurred a single time. In total, the top ten clones hold 51% of the sample.

Based on the germline V gene, the CDR1 and CDR2 sequences are SGDLS and YYNGEE. The CDR3, from cysteine to phenylalanine, totals 12 residues. CDR3 DNA only is kept here, 36 bases in frame from base 1. The germline ends are 7 bases apart after V is trimmed by 0 bases and J by 12 bases. What the study reported, not specific to this receptor: Estimates of total diversity from one million sequenced T cells were regarded as lower bounds and underestimates. As age increased, observed TCR beta diversity per million T cells dropped in a roughly linear way, and a significant reduction was already evident by age approximately 40. The percentage of naive T cells measured by flow cytometry correlated strongly with observed TCR beta diversity. Bulk unsorted PBMC profiling prevented conclusive comparison of naive and antigen-experienced compartments. Compared with the aged group, the long-lived group had more naive CD4+ T cells, fewer expanded clones and increased TCR diversity, suggesting age selection. Donor CMV infection status was unknown, potentially confounding age-related changes in expanded clonotypes.

The roughly 37 donors, aged 6 to 90 years, were systemically healthy Caucasian individuals from Russia. About 9.8 milliliters of peripheral blood were drawn from each donor into EDTA-treated Vacutainer tubes. Ficoll-Paque density-gradient centrifugation was used to isolate PBMCs, with at least 6 million obtained per sample. Trizol reagent was used to extract total RNA from the PBMCs, yielding at least 6 micrograms per sample. Naive CD45RAhigh/CD27high T cell percentages were measured by flow cytometry on a PBMC aliquot from every donor. Specimen: blood. The TCR originated in a man between 60 and 75 years old in good health. This chain is built from TRBV9 and TRBJ2-6, with the D gene not clear enough to name. CDR3 protein: CASSVGMGVLTF. The DNA reads TGTGCCAGCAGCGTAGGAATGGGCGTCCTGACTTTC.